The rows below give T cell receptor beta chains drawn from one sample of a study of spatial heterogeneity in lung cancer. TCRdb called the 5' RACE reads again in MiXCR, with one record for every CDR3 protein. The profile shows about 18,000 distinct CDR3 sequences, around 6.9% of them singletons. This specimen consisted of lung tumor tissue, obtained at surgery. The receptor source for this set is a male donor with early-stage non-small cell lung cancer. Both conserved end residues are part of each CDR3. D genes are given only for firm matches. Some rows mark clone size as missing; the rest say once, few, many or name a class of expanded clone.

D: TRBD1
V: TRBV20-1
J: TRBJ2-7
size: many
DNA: TGCAGTGCTAGGGCAACCGGGACAGGAGTCTACGAGCAGTACTTC
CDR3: CSARATGTGVYEQYF

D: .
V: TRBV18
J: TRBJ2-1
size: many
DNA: TGTGCCAGCTCACCACTGGCCTACAATGAGCAGTTCTTC
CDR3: CASSPLAYNEQFF

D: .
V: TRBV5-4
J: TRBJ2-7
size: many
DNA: TGTGCCAGCAGCCGTCTAGCCGGCGACGAGCAGTACTTC
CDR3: CASSRLAGDEQYF

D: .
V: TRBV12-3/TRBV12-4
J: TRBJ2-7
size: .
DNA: TGTGCCAGCAGGGGGCTAGGGGACGAGCAGTACTTC
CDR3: CASRGLGDEQYF

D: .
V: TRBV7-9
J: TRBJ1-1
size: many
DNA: TGTGCCAGCAGCTTAGAAGGCAACACTGAAGCTTTCTTT
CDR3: CASSLEGNTEAFF

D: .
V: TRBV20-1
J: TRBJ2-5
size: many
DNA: TGCAGTTCATCTAAGATGGGGGACCCTCAAGAGACCCAGTACTTC
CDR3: CSSSKMGDPQETQYF

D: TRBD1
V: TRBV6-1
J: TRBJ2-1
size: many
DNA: TGTGCCAGCAGTGCCCAAGGACAGGGGGCCTACAATGAGCAGTTCTTC
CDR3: CASSAQGQGAYNEQFF

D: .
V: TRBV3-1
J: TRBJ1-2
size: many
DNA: TGTGCCAGCAGCCGGACAGCCACCGATGGCTACACCTTC
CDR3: CASSRTATDGYTF

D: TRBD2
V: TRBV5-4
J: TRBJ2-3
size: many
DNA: TGTGCCAGCAGCTTGACTAGCGGTTCAGATACGCAGTATTTT
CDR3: CASSLTSGSDTQYF

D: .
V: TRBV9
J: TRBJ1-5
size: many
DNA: TGTGCCAGCAGCGTAGGGGATAGCAATCAGCCCCAGCATTTT
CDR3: CASSVGDSNQPQHF

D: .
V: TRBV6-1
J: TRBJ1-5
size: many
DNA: TGTGCCAGCAGTGATCAGCCCCAGCATTTT
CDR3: CASSDQPQHF

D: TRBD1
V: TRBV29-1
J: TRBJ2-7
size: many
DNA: TGCAGCGTTGAGGGACGAGGGGGCAACTACGAGCAGTACTTC
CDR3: CSVEGRGGNYEQYF

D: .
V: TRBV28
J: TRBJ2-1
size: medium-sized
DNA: TGTGCCAGCATCCGGGACACACTCCATTACAATGAGCAGTTCTTC
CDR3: CASIRDTLHYNEQFF

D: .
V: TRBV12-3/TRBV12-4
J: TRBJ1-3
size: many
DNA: TGTGCCAGCTCCCCAGGGTCCTCTGGAAACACCATATATTTT
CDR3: CASSPGSSGNTIYF

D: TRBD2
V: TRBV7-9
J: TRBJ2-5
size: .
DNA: TGTGCCAGCAGCCCGACCCGACTAGCGGGGCAAGAGACCCAGTACTTC
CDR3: CASSPTRLAGQETQYF

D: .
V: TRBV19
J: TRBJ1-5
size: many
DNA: TGTGCCAGTAGCTCGACAAGTAAAGCGCCCCAGCATTTT
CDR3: CASSSTSKAPQHF

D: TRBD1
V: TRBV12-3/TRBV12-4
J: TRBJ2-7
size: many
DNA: TGTGCCAGCACCCTTACCGGGACAGCCTACGAGCAGTACTTC
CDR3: CASTLTGTAYEQYF

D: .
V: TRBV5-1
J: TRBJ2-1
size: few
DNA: TGCGCCAGCAGCTTGGCCGCGCCCAGCGGCTTTGACAATGAGCAGTTCTTC
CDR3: CASSLAAPSGFDNEQFF

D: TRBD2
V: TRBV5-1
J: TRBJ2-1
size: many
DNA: TGCGCCAGCAGCTCCCGGGGGGATAATGAGCAGTTCTTC
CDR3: CASSSRGDNEQFF

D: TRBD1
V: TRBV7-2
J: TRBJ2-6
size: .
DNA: TGTGCCAGCAGCTTAGCAGGGAGACAGGGCCCCGGGGCCAACGTCCTGACTTTC
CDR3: CASSLAGRQGPGANVLTF

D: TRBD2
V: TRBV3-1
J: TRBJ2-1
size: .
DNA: TGTGCCAGCAGCCTAAAGGGACTAGCGCCCAATGAGCAGTTCTTC
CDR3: CASSLKGLAPNEQFF

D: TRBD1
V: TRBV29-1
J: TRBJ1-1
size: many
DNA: TGCAGCGCCGGACAGGGCTACACTGAAGCTTTCTTT
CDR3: CSAGQGYTEAFF

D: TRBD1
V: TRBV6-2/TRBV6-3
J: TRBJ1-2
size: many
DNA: TGTGCCAGCAGTCGTCCGGGACAGGGAAGCTATGGCTACACCTTC
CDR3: CASSRPGQGSYGYTF

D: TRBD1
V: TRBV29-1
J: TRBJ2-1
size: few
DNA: TGCAGCGTTGGGGGACAGGGGGCCTACAATGAGCAGTTCTTC
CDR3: CSVGGQGAYNEQFF

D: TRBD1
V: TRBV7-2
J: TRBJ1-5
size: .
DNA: TGTGCCAGCAGGGGACAGGGGGGCAATCAGCCCCAGCATTTT
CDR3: CASRGQGGNQPQHF

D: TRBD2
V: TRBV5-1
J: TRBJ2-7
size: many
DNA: TGCGCCAGCAGCTTGGCTCAGCGGGGGGCCCGGGAGCAGTACTTC
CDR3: CASSLAQRGAREQYF

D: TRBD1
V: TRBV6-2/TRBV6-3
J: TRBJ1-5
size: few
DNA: TGTGCCAGCAGCCCGGACAGGGACCTTCGAAAGCAGCCCCAGCATTTT
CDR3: CASSPDRDLRKQPQHF

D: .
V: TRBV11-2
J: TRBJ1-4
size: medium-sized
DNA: TGTGCCAGCAGCCCACAGTGGGCTTGGGAAAAACTGTTTTTT
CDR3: CASSPQWAWEKLFF

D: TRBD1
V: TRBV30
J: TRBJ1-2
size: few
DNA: TGTGCCTGGGCCGGGACAGCATCTAGCTACACCTTC
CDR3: CAWAGTASSYTF

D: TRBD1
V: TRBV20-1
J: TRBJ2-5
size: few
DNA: TGCAGTGCTAGGGACAGGGTAGTATCTACGGAGACCCAGTACTTC
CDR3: CSARDRVVSTETQYF

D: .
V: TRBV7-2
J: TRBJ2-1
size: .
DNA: TGTGCCAGCAGCTACCGAACGGGGTCGGTCAATGAGCAGTTCTTC
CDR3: CASSYRTGSVNEQFF

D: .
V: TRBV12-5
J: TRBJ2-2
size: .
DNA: TGTGCTAGTGGTTTGGTGCGCACCGGGGAGCTGTTTTTT
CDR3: CASGLVRTGELFF

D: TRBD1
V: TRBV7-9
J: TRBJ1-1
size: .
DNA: TGTGCCAGCAGCACACGACAGGGCCACATGAACACTGAAGCTTTCTTT
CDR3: CASSTRQGHMNTEAFF

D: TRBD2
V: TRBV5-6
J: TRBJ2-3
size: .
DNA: TGTGCCAGCAGCCCCGGACTAGCGGGGGCCCTCACAGATACGCAGTATTTT
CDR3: CASSPGLAGALTDTQYF

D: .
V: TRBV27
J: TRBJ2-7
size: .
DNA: TGTGCCAGCAGTTTATGGGTGGCGGGGCCCGGAAGCGAGCAGTACTTC
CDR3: CASSLWVAGPGSEQYF

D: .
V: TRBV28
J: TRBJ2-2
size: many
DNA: TGTGCCAGCATGGGGGTCACCGGGGAGCTGTTTTTT
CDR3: CASMGVTGELFF